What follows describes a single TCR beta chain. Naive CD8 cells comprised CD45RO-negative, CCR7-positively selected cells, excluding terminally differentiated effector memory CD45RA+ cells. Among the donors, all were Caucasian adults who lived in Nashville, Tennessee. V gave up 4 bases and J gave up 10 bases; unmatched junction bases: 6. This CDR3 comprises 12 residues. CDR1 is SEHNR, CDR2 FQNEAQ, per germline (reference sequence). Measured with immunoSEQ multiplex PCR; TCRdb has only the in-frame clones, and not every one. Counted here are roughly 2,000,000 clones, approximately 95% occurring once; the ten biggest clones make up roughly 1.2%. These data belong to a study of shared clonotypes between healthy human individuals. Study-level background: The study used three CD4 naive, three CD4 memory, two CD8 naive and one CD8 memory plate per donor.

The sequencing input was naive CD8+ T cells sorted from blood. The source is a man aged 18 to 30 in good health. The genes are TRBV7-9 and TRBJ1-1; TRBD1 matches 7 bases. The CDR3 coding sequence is TGTGCCAGCAGCTCCGACAGGGTCGGAGCTTTCTTT. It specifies CASSSDRVGAFF.